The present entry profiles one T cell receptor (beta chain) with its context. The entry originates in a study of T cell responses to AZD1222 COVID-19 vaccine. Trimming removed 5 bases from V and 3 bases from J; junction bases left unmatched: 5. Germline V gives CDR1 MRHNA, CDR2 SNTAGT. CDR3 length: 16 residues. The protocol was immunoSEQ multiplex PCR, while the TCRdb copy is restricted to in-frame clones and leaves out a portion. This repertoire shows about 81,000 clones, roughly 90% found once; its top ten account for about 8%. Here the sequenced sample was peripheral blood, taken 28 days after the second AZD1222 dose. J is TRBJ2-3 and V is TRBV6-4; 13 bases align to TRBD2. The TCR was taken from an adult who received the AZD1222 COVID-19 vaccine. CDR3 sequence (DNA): TGTGCCAGCAGTATACGGACTAGCGGGAGTACAGATACGCAGTATTTT. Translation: CASSIRTSGSTDTQYF.